The 9 T cell receptor beta chains presented below share a single source sample, sequenced in a study of blood T cell repertoires in COVID-19. Method: immunoSEQ multiplex PCR; TCRdb's copy keeps in-frame clones and lacks some. The data hold about 140,000 clones, with 85% observed a single time. Material: peripheral blood. The receptors originated from a man aged 45-60 years with acute or convalescent COVID-19.

V gene TRBV5-6 combines with J gene TRBJ2-1; TRBD1 matches at 11 bases. Germline V gene lookup returns CDR1 SGHDT and CDR2 YYEEEE. This CDR3 has 16 residues. V shed 4 bases, J shed 8 bases, and the junction held 11 bases outside the gene matches. CDR3 loop: CASSRTWDRGVDEQFF. The CDR3 DNA sequence: TGTGCCAGCAGCCGTACCTGGGACAGGGGGGTGGATGAGCAGTTCTTC.

CDR3 residues: CASSYSIDRRSEAFF. The CDR3 DNA reads as TGTGCCAGCAGTTACTCGATCGACAGGCGAAGTGAAGCTTTCTTT. The chain links TRBV6-5 to TRBJ1-1; D possibly corresponds to TRBD1 (6 bases). The length of the CDR3 is 15 residues. Looked up from germline, CDR1 is MNHEY and CDR2 is SVGAGI. V was shortened by 0 bases and J by 7 bases, with 15 bases between the two germline ends.

V is TRBV6-5 and J is TRBJ2-7; D may be TRBD1 (7 bases). Trimming cost V 6 bases and J 6 bases, with 18 bases left between them. This CDR3 spans 14 amino acids. Germline-derived CDR1 and CDR2 are MNHEY and SVGAGI. CDR3 bases: TGTGCCAGCAGGAATGCAGGGGGGTTAGGCGAGCAGTACTTC. It encodes CASRNAGGLGEQYF.

This clone appeared once. This chain links TRBV27 with TRBJ1-6; 10 bases line up with TRBD1. Looked up from germline, CDR1 is MNHEY and CDR2 is SMNVEV (reference sequence). The CDR3 has 17 amino acids. After removal of 6 bases from V and 0 bases from J, the junction contained 5 bases not matched to a gene. The CDR3 reads CASRIGTGASYNSPLHF. CDR3 DNA: TGTGCCAGCAGGATTGGGACAGGGGCCTCCTATAATTCACCCCTCCACTTT.

Here the CDR3 reads CASSVLGIQGTEAFF. The CDR3, as DNA: TGTGCCAGCAGCGTACTAGGGATACAGGGCACTGAAGCTTTCTTT. V and J are TRBV9 and TRBJ1-1; D might be TRBD1 (6 bases). CDR1 is SGDLS, CDR2 YYNGEE, per germline. With 1 base removed from V and 4 bases from J, the gap between germline ends came to 14 bases. The CDR3 runs 15 residues.

V gene TRBV9 combines with J gene TRBJ1-2; maybe TRBD1 (5 bases). The CDR3 has 15 residues. Trimming took off 3 bases at V and 2 bases at J, with 14 bases between the two ends. Per the germline V gene, CDR1 is SGDLS and CDR2 is YYNGEE. CDR3 sequence reads: CASSGTPGGNYGYTF. The CDR3 nucleotides are TGTGCCAGCAGCGGGACGCCCGGGGGGAACTATGGCTACACCTTC.

The rearrangement links TRBV4-1 to TRBJ2-4, with 8 bases matching TRBD1. The V gene end was trimmed by 3 bases and the J gene end by 7 bases; junction bases not matched to a gene: 8. The germline V gene encodes CDR1 MGHRA and CDR2 YSYEKL. The CDR3 totals 15 residues. The CDR3 DNA reads TGCGCCAGCAGCCAGCGGACAGGGTCACGTAACATTCAGTACTTC. Translated, it gives CASSQRTGSRNIQYF.

The V and J genes are TRBV28 and TRBJ1-1; a weak D match, TRBD1 (6 bases). The germline V and J ends were trimmed by 6 bases and 6 bases, with 35 bases remaining between them. CDR1 MDHEN and CDR2 SYDVKM come from the germline V gene. The CDR3 spans 20 residues. The CDR3 nucleotides are TGTGCCAGCAGGCTACCGACCGAGCCGACAGGAAATAACCCTATGGCTGAAGCTTTCTTT. Its protein is CASRLPTEPTGNNPMAEAFF.

This clone turned up a few times. This chain connects TRBV4-1 to TRBJ1-1; possibly TRBD1 for D (5 bases). Per the germline V gene, CDR1 is MGHRA and CDR2 is YSYEKL. This CDR3 spans 16 amino acids. Trimming took off 0 bases at V and 0 bases at J, with 11 bases between the two ends. The CDR3: CASSQDPPGMNTEAFF. Here the CDR3 DNA reads TGCGCCAGCAGCCAAGATCCCCCAGGGATGAACACTGAAGCTTTCTTT.